This T cell receptor beta chain was sequenced during a study of cytomegalovirus exposure and HLA in healthy donors. Points from the study as a whole: Per a prior analysis, the majority of TCR beta V segments were productive roughly 87% or roughly 30% of the time.

Germline V gene lookup returns CDR1 MNHEY and CDR2 SMNVEV (reference sequence). The length of the CDR3 is 17 residues. V lost 4 bases to trimming and J lost 0 bases; unmatched junction nucleotides: 7. With 60 Vbeta and 13 Jbeta primers, the PCR was carried out. Measured with immunoSEQ multiplex PCR; TCRdb has only the in-frame clones, and not every one. The table lists approximately 190,000 clones, about 81% of them singletons. Concerning this clone itself: Antigen: not known.

The chain carries TRBV27 and TRBJ2-1, with TRBD2 matching over 9 bases. The clonotype comes from a woman aged 45-60 years in good health and CMV-seropositive. The material sequenced was PBMCs. CDR3 coding DNA: TGTGCCAGCAGTTGGGGGGTAGCGGGAGTCTCCTACAATGAGCAGTTCTTC. It specifies CASSWGVAGVSYNEQFF.